The 9 T cell receptor beta chains in this list originate from one sample, sequenced in a study of identifying expanded T cells in peripheral blood. The repertoire was sequenced with immunoSEQ multiplex PCR; TCRdb's copy has only in-frame clones and lacks some. The table records approximately 120,000 clones, 88% of them present only once. Source material: blood. All receptors come from a person aged 18 to 75 in good health.

V and J are TRBV1 and TRBJ1-6. TRBV1 is marked as a pseudogene. This CDR3 contains 12 residues. Here the CDR3 reads CTTRGKLSPLHF. In DNA, the CDR3 is TGCACCACCCGGGGCAAACTTTCACCCCTCCACTTT.

This clone was observed a handful of times. As DNA, the CDR3 is TGTGCCAGCAAAGGACAGGGAGTTTCTTTCGGGCCCCAGCATTTT. Amino acid sequence: CASKGQGVSFGPQHF. The chain recombines TRBV2 with TRBJ1-5, with TRBD1 matching over 8 bases. Germline loops: CDR1 SNHLY, CDR2 FYNNEI. CDR3 length: 15 residues. Unmatched junction bases numbered 14, after V lost 7 bases and J lost 9 bases.

The CDR3 bases are TGCAGCGTTGACGGGAGGGCCTGGGGCACAGATACGCAGTATTTT. The encoded protein is CSVDGRAWGTDTQYF. This chain uses TRBV29-1 with TRBJ2-3, with TRBD2 matching 8 bases. The CDR3 contains 15 residues. Germline V gene lookup returns CDR1 SQVTM and CDR2 ANQGSEA. Trimming cost V 3 bases and J 1 base; bases outside gene matches: 6.

The CDR3 loop reads CASSFRTSGDTQYF. In DNA form, the CDR3 reads TGCGCCAGCAGCTTTAGGACTAGCGGTGATACGCAGTATTTT. V gene TRBV5-1 combines with J gene TRBJ2-3; 10 nucleotides match TRBD2. CDR1 and CDR2 (germline): SGHRS, YFSETQ. The length of the CDR3 is 14 residues. The V segment lost 2 bases and the J segment 6 bases; nucleotides outside the gene matches: 3. Drawing the rest from reference TRBV5-1 and TRBJ2-3, the complete variable domain is KAGVTQTPRYLIKTRGQQVTLSCSPISGHRSVSWYQQTPGQGLQFLFEYFSETQRNKGNFPGRFSGRQFSNSRSEMNVSTLELGDSALYLCASSFRTSGDTQYFGPGTRLTVL.

The chain has TRBV28 and TRBJ1-5, with D possibly TRBD1 on 5 matching bases. With 4 bases removed from V and 6 bases from J, the gap between germline ends came to 16 bases. The CDR3 extends over 15 amino acids. In germline, CDR1 is MDHEN, CDR2 SYDVKM. The CDR3 DNA reads as TGTGCCAGCAGTTCCCCTTCAGGGTGGGGTCAGCCCCAGCATTTT. This encodes CASSSPSGWGQPQHF. Full variable domain (outside the CDR3, taken from reference TRBV28 and TRBJ1-5): DVKVTQSSRYLVKRTGEKVFLECVQDMDHENMFWYRQDPGLGLRLIYFSYDVKMKEKGDIPEGYSVSREKKERFSLILESASTNQTSMYLCASSSPSGWGQPQHFGDGTRLSIL.

V gene TRBV19 combines with J gene TRBJ1-4; 12 nucleotides line up with TRBD1. This CDR3 is 14 amino acids long. Trimming cost V 11 bases and J 8 bases; bases outside gene matches: 9. Looked up from germline, CDR1 is LNHDA and CDR2 is SQIVND (reference sequence). In DNA form, the CDR3 reads TGTGCCGCCCGAACCGGGACAGGGGGCGAAAAACTGTTTTTT. This translates into CAARTGTGGEKLFF.

The gene calls are TRBV4-1 and TRBJ2-1; D ambiguous. The CDR3 has 14 residues. Per germline, CDR1 MGHRA and CDR2 YSYEKL. Deletions cut 2 bases from V and 2 bases from J, with 7 bases between. The CDR3 DNA sequence: TGCGCCAGCAGCCAAAGGGCGACCTACAATGAGCAGTTCTTC. Amino acids: CASSQRATYNEQFF.

This chain links TRBV18 with TRBJ2-3, with 12 bases aligning to TRBD1. J lost 4 bases, V lost 8 bases, and 7 bases had no gene match. Germline V gene lookup returns CDR1 KGHSH and CDR2 LQKENI. This CDR3 region has 15 residues. CDR3 DNA sequence: TGTGCCAGCCCAACCGGGACAGGGGGCGCAGATACGCAGTATTTT. Protein product: CASPTGTGGADTQYF.

The V and J genes are TRBV28 and TRBJ1-1; D may be TRBD1 (6 bases). The CDR3 sequence is 12 residues long. CDR1 is MDHEN, CDR2 SYDVKM, per germline. Between the trimmed V and J ends, which lost 3 bases and 8 bases, there was a span of 10 bases. CDR3 residues: CASSFEDREAFF. CDR3 DNA: TGTGCCAGCAGTTTTGAGGACAGAGAAGCTTTCTTT. Based on the CDR3 plus reference TRBV28 and TRBJ1-1, the full variable domain is DVKVTQSSRYLVKRTGEKVFLECVQDMDHENMFWYRQDPGLGLRLIYFSYDVKMKEKGDIPEGYSVSREKKERFSLILESASTNQTSMYLCASSFEDREAFFGQGTRLTVV.